The 25 T cell receptor beta chains below all came from one sample that was sequenced in a study of monozygotic twins with inflammatory bowel disease. Reprocessing the 5' RACE reads, TCRdb reports a single entry for every CDR3 protein and omits DNA. This table lists tens of thousands of distinct CDR3 sequences. The sequencing input was blood. Receptors were obtained from a human donor with ulcerative colitis or Crohn's disease, or a healthy co-twin of an affected twin (not recorded which).

The rearrangement joins TRBV4-2 to TRBJ2-2; absent DNA, TCRdb's TRBD1 call cannot be checked. In germline, CDR1 is LGHNA, CDR2 YNFKEQ. There are 17 residues in the CDR3. The CDR3 here is CASSQDFAGDYTGELFF.

The chain employs TRBV5-1 and TRBJ2-7; TCRdb designates TRBD1, a call that cannot be tested without DNA. This CDR3 contains 14 residues. CDR1 and CDR2 from the germline V gene are SGHRS and YFSETQ. CDR3 in amino acids: CASSLEGGTYEQYF.

The V call is TRBV5-5, the J call TRBJ2-5; the D call of TRBD1 rests on TCRdb alone, since no DNA is present to check it. There are 15 residues in the CDR3. From germline, CDR1 is SGHKS and CDR2 YYEKEE (reference sequence). CDR3 loop: CASTPFRDLRETQYF. Full variable domain (missing parts from reference TRBV5-5 and TRBJ2-5): DAGVTQSPTHLIKTRGQQVTLRCSPISGHKSVSWYQQVLGQGPQFIFQYYEKEERGRGNFPDRFSARQFPNYSSELNVNALLLGDSALYLCASTPFRDLRETQYFGPGTRLLVL.

V is TRBV5-1 and J is TRBJ2-5. The CDR3 is 15 amino acids. The germline CDR1 and CDR2 sequences are SGHRS and YFSETQ. The CDR3 sequence is CASSKWTSATKTQYF.

The CDR3 spells CASSLQQNYEQYF. This chain joins TRBV18 and TRBJ2-7. This CDR3 is 13 amino acids long. Germline lookup yields CDR1 KGHSH and CDR2 LQKENI.

This sequence joins TRBV10-3 and TRBJ2-7; TCRdb lists TRBD1, though no DNA is available to test this call. Germline-derived CDR1 and CDR2 are ENHRY and SYGVKD. The CDR3 totals 14 residues. This CDR3 is CAIRLTGGSYEQYF.

The chain employs TRBV19 and TRBJ2-5; absent DNA, TCRdb's TRBD1 call cannot be checked. This CDR3 region has 16 residues. The germline V gene has CDR1 LNHDA and CDR2 SQIVND (reference sequence). CDR3 in amino acids: CASSTLRGQSQETQYF.

This sequence joins TRBV12-3 or TRBV12-4 and TRBJ1-2; the TRBD1 assignment by TCRdb is unverifiable without DNA. This CDR3 has 13 residues. The chain's CDR3 is CASIKTGGYGYTF.

The chain employs TRBV5-1 and TRBJ1-4. Looked up from germline, CDR1 is SGHRS and CDR2 is YFSETQ. CDR3 length: 14 amino acids. This CDR3 reads CASSFTTTNEKLFF.

The rearrangement links TRBV5-6 to TRBJ2-7; TCRdb names TRBD2, which stays unverified in the absence of DNA. This CDR3 comprises 16 residues. Germline V CDR1 and CDR2: SGHDT, YYEEEE. The CDR3 loop is CASSPWTSGGFYEQYF.

This chain joins TRBV20-1 and TRBJ2-7; the D gene TCRdb calls, TRBD1, cannot be checked with no DNA. This CDR3 spans 16 amino acids. Germline assignment: CDR1 DFQATT and CDR2 SNEGSKA (reference sequence). CDR3 in amino acids: CSARDRGVGGSYEQYF.

The chain is built from TRBV2 and TRBJ2-2; TCRdb picks TRBD2, but there is no DNA to check that call. Germline CDR1 reads SNHLY; CDR2 reads FYNNEI. The CDR3 length is 15 residues. CDR3 sequence: CASRIELATVGELFF.

The CDR3 spells CASSGTSGGPGYEQYF. This chain uses TRBV28 with TRBJ2-7; the TCRdb D gene call, TRBD2, has no DNA to confirm it. This CDR3 has 16 residues. The germline V gene encodes CDR1 MDHEN and CDR2 SYDVKM.

This rearrangement joins TRBV5-4 to TRBJ1-2. This CDR3 region has 12 residues. Germline CDR1 is SGHNT and CDR2 is YYREEE (reference sequence). This CDR3 reads CASSSPRQLPTF.

The chain uses TRBV19 and TRBJ2-2; without DNA, the TCRdb call of TRBD1 cannot be checked. CDR1 and CDR2 (germline): LNHDA, SQIVND (reference sequence). The CDR3 totals 16 residues. The CDR3 reads CASGYTGRVNTGELFF.

V and J are TRBV4-1 and TRBJ2-6; TCRdb picks TRBD2, but there is no DNA to check that call. This CDR3 has 15 amino acids. Per the germline V gene, CDR1 is MGHRA and CDR2 is YSYEKL. The CDR3 here is CASSQRGNGANVLTF.

This rearrangement joins TRBV3-1 to TRBJ2-2; TCRdb's D call, TRBD1, is unchecked because there is no DNA. This CDR3 is 16 amino acids long. In germline, CDR1 is LGHDT, CDR2 YNNKEL (reference sequence). The CDR3 loop reads CASSQEPHRVHGELFF.

CDR3 sequence: CASSPPWRLNEKLFF. This sequence joins TRBV18 and TRBJ1-4. Germline CDR1 KGHSH, CDR2 LQKENI. The CDR3 covers 15 residues.

The chain combines TRBV10-3 with TRBJ2-3; there is no DNA to check the TCRdb D call of TRBD1. Germline V lookup: CDR1 ENHRY, CDR2 SYGVKD. CDR3 length equals 12 residues. This CDR3 reads CAISGGGTGQYF.

This chain links TRBV11-2 with TRBJ1-1; lacking DNA, the TRBD1 call made by TCRdb goes unchecked. The length of the CDR3 is 14 residues. Germline V gene data show CDR1 as SGHAT and CDR2 as FQNNGV. CDR3 in amino acids: CASSLGMGRLEAFF.

The chain recombines TRBV4-1 with TRBJ2-3; TCRdb's assignment of TRBD2 cannot be checked, as there is no DNA. The germline V gene has CDR1 MGHRA and CDR2 YSYEKL. CDR3 length: 15 amino acids. The CDR3 sequence is CASRPGLVSSDTQYF.

The chain combines TRBV5-1 with TRBJ1-1. In germline, CDR1 is SGHRS, CDR2 YFSETQ. CDR3 length: 11 residues. CDR3: CATKRGTEAFF.

This sequence joins TRBV27 and TRBJ2-7; the D call of TRBD1 rests on TCRdb alone, since no DNA is present to check it. Germline CDR1 is MNHEY and CDR2 is SMNVEV (reference sequence). The CDR3 consists of 17 residues. CDR3 residues: CASSPGQGESNPYEQYF.

The CDR3 region is CASSWGREQYF. The chain couples TRBV2 to TRBJ2-7. Looked up from germline, CDR1 is SNHLY and CDR2 is FYNNEI. CDR3 size: 11 residues.

The chain combines TRBV11-2 with TRBJ2-1; TCRdb names TRBD1, which stays unverified in the absence of DNA. CDR3 length: 16 amino acids. Germline CDR1 is SGHAT and CDR2 is FQNNGV. CDR3 region: CASSPIRGRTYNEQFF.